One and the same sample provided the 18 T cell receptor beta chains below, sequenced in a study of T cell responses to AZD1222 COVID-19 vaccine. Clones were read by immunoSEQ multiplex PCR, and TCRdb kept only the in-frame ones, dropping some. Here the sample spans roughly 120,000 clones, around 80% being singletons. Specimen: peripheral blood, collected on day 0 of AZD1222 vaccination. These TCRs come from an adult in good health.

The chain recombines TRBV3-1 (or the pseudogene TRBV3-2) with TRBJ1-5, with D unresolved. This CDR3 has 14 amino acids. Germline V lookup: CDR1 LGHDT, CDR2 YNNKEL (reference sequence). V lost 4 bases to trimming and J lost 5 bases, with 12 bases between them. The CDR3: CASSRTGSDQPQHF. The CDR3 region has the DNA TGTGCCAGCAGCCGGACGGGTTCCGATCAGCCCCAGCATTTT.

This rearrangement joins TRBV2 to TRBJ1-4; TRBD1 agrees at 7 bases. The J segment lost 3 bases and the V segment lost 1 base, leaving 2 bases of the junction unmatched. CDR3 size: 15 residues. Germline CDR1 and CDR2: SNHLY and FYNNEI. The CDR3 protein is CASSEGDRPNEKLFF. The CDR3 region has the DNA TGTGCCAGCAGTGAAGGGGACAGACCTAATGAAAAACTGTTTTTT.

The V and J genes are TRBV18 and TRBJ1-4; 7 nucleotides agree with TRBD1. Trimming cost V 1 base and J 7 bases; bases outside gene matches: 6. Germline V lookup: CDR1 KGHSH, CDR2 LQKENI. The CDR3 runs 15 residues. CDR3 DNA: TGTGCCAGCTCACCACAGGGACAGAATGTTGAAAAACTGTTTTTT. Its translation is CASSPQGQNVEKLFF.

The chain carries TRBV6-2 or TRBV6-3 and TRBJ2-7; 9 nucleotides line up with TRBD2. Germline CDR1 MNHEY, CDR2 SVGEGT. This CDR3 has 18 amino acids. The ends lost 4 bases at V and 5 bases at J; junction bases unmatched: 18. The DNA for the CDR3 is TGTGCCAGCAGTTCTAATTTAGGAACGAGTAGCGGGAGTCACGAGCAGTACTTC. Its translation: CASSSNLGTSSGSHEQYF.

The genes are TRBV28 and TRBJ2-3; 8 positions match TRBD2. The CDR3 totals 16 residues. Germline V gene sequence: CDR1 MDHEN, CDR2 SYDVKM. With V trimmed by 5 bases and J by 0 bases, 7 bases remained unmatched. In DNA, the CDR3 is TGTGCCAGCAGTCCCTGGACTAGCCGTAGCACAGATACGCAGTATTTT. Protein: CASSPWTSRSTDTQYF.

CDR3 sequence (DNA): TGTGCCAGCAGCCCAGAACGGGGTTCGCCCTACGAGCAGTACTTC. Translated, it gives CASSPERGSPYEQYF. The chain is built from TRBV3-1 (or the pseudogene TRBV3-2) and TRBJ2-7; D perhaps matches TRBD2 (5 bases). The CDR3 extends over 15 amino acids. CDR1 is LGHDT, CDR2 YNNKEL, per germline (reference sequence). Trimming took 4 bases from V and 2 from J, leaving 15 bases between them.

The chain carries TRBV12-3 or TRBV12-4 and TRBJ2-5, with D perhaps TRBD1 (5 bases). Trimming left V 6 bases short and J 0 bases short, with 8 bases between. The CDR3 totals 13 residues. This chain's CDR3 is CASRRGHQETQYF. The CDR3 bases are TGTGCCAGCAGAAGGGGTCACCAAGAGACCCAGTACTTC.

The gene calls are TRBV28 and TRBJ2-2; 8 positions match TRBD1. This CDR3 is built from 15 residues. The ends lost 6 bases at V and 6 bases at J; junction bases unmatched: 9. CDR1 and CDR2 from the germline V gene are MDHEN and SYDVKM. This CDR3 is CASSLRTGLPGELFF. Here the CDR3 DNA reads TGTGCCAGCAGCCTCAGGACAGGGTTGCCCGGGGAGCTGTTTTTT.

In the case of this clone: The junction does not match germline at one end; this may be a read error. CDR3 in DNA: TGTGCCAGCAGCCTAGATGGACCGAACACTGAAGCTTTCTTT. Encoded protein: CASSLDGPNTEAFF. This sequence joins TRBV11-3 and TRBJ1-1; no clear D gene. The CDR3 is 14 amino acids. The germline V gene has CDR1 SGHNT and CDR2 YENEEA.

This chain joins TRBV7-9 and TRBJ2-5, with 7 bases aligning to TRBD2. The CDR3 runs to 13 residues. V lost 8 bases and J lost 2; bases outside the gene matches: 5. Germline V gene data show CDR1 as SEHNR and CDR2 as FQNEAQ (reference sequence). As DNA, the CDR3 is TGTGCCAGCGCTTCGGGACTACAAGAGACCCAGTACTTC. Protein: CASASGLQETQYF.

The gene calls are TRBV11-3 and TRBJ1-1; D ambiguous. Germline CDR1 and CDR2: SGHNT and YENEEA. The germline V and J ends were trimmed by 8 bases and 0 bases, with 10 bases remaining between them. The CDR3 runs 13 residues. As DNA, the CDR3 is TGTGCCAGCGCATTCCGGTTGAACACTGAAGCTTTCTTT. Its translation: CASAFRLNTEAFF. Based on the CDR3 plus reference TRBV11-3 and TRBJ1-1, the full variable domain is EAGVVQSPRYKIIEKKQPVAFWCNPISGHNTLYWYLQNLGQGPELLIRYENEEAVDDSQLPKDRFSAERLKGVDSTLKIQPAELGDSAVYLCASAFRLNTEAFFGQGTRLTVV.

In its sample, this clone was seen a few times. The rearrangement links TRBV6-5 to TRBJ2-2; 11 bases map to TRBD1. The CDR3 length is 15 residues. Germline V CDR1 and CDR2: MNHEY, SVGAGI. V lost 4 bases to trimming and J lost 5 bases; unmatched junction nucleotides: 3. As DNA, the CDR3 is TGTGCCAGCAGTTCCAGGGACAGGGGGACCGGGGAGCTGTTTTTT. Translation: CASSSRDRGTGELFF.

V and J are TRBV2 and TRBJ1-1; D perhaps matches TRBD1 (5 bases). The CDR3 covers 12 residues. CDR1 and CDR2 (germline): SNHLY, FYNNEI. Trimming removed 8 bases from V and 7 bases from J, with 14 bases in between. CDR3 amino acids: CASGITGLEAFF. DNA for the CDR3: TGTGCCAGCGGTATAACAGGACTTGAAGCTTTCTTT.

The chain carries TRBV6-5 and TRBJ1-2, with TRBD1 as a possible D gene (6 bases). The V gene lost 0 bases and the J gene lost 8 bases, with 16 bases spanning the gap. The CDR3 spans 15 residues. The germline CDR1 and CDR2 sequences are MNHEY and SVGAGI. The CDR3: CASSYSSGALGGYTF. CDR3 coding DNA: TGTGCCAGCAGTTACTCGTCGGGGGCCCTGGGCGGCTACACCTTC.

The CDR3 DNA sequence: TGTGCCAGCAGAATCAGGGGGTTATTTGGCAATCAGCCCCAGCATTTT. Translated: CASRIRGLFGNQPQHF. The genes are TRBV28 and TRBJ1-5, with TRBD1 matching 7 bases. J was trimmed by 2 bases and V by 6 bases; bases with no gene match: 10. Germline-derived CDR1 and CDR2 are MDHEN and SYDVKM. The CDR3 has 16 residues.

V is TRBV10-2 and J is TRBJ2-7; 13 nucleotides match TRBD2. The germline CDR1 and CDR2 sequences are WSHSY and SAAADI. J gave up 7 bases and V 4 bases, and 7 bases lay outside the gene matches. The CDR3 totals 15 residues. This chain's CDR3 is CASSGGLAGTWEQYF. CDR3 nucleotide sequence: TGCGCCAGCAGTGGGGGACTAGCGGGGACCTGGGAGCAGTACTTC.

The rearrangement joins TRBV9 to TRBJ1-2, with 9 nucleotides matching TRBD1. V dropped 3 bases and J dropped 2; count of bases not matched to a gene: 2. The CDR3 has 14 residues. Germline V gene lookup returns CDR1 SGDLS and CDR2 YYNGEE. Here the CDR3 reads CASSAGQGNYGYTF. CDR3 nucleotides: TGTGCCAGCAGCGCGGGACAGGGAAACTATGGCTACACCTTC.

The rearrangement uses TRBV5-4 and TRBJ2-3; weak D call: TRBD2 (6 bases). The CDR3 sequence is 13 residues long. CDR1 is SGHNT, CDR2 YYREEE, per germline (reference sequence). With 3 bases removed from V and 6 bases from J, the gap between germline ends came to 11 bases. The CDR3 DNA is TGTGCCAGCAGCTCTTTTGGGGGGGATACGCAGTATTTT. Translating gives CASSSFGGDTQYF.